These 18 T cell receptor beta chains originate from one sample sequenced in a study of cytomegalovirus exposure and HLA in healthy donors. Amplification used 60 Vbeta primers and 13 Jbeta primers. Sequencing was performed with immunoSEQ multiplex PCR; in TCRdb, only in-frame clones are kept and a portion is missing. The sample records approximately 150,000 clones, over 60% being singletons. Input material: PBMCs. Receptors originate from a woman aged 25 to 39 in good health and CMV-seronegative.

This clone showed up just a few times. The V and J genes are TRBV7-6 and TRBJ2-1, with 9 bases fitting TRBD2. The trim removed 4 bases at V and 4 bases at J, leaving 11 bases unmatched. CDR1 SGHVS and CDR2 FNYEAQ come from the germline V gene. CDR3 size: 17 residues. CDR3 coding DNA: TGTGCCAGCAGCTCGGATGGAGCGGGAGGATCGTACAATGAGCAGTTCTTC. Protein sequence: CASSSDGAGGSYNEQFF.

In its sample, this clone was seen a few times. The chain joins TRBV7-3 to TRBJ2-3; 7 positions agree with TRBD1. This CDR3 comprises 14 residues. The J segment lost 3 bases and the V segment lost 4 bases, leaving 4 bases of the junction unmatched. Germline V lookup: CDR1 SGHTA, CDR2 FQGTGA. CDR3 nucleotides: TGTGCCAGCAGCTCGACAGGGACAACAGATACGCAGTATTTT. Translation gives CASSSTGTTDTQYF.

Only a few counts were recorded for this clone. This chain links TRBV28 with TRBJ1-6; D not certain. The CDR3 extends over 11 amino acids. The V end was cut by 5 bases, the J end by 12 bases, with 8 bases between. Germline V CDR1 and CDR2: MDHEN, SYDVKM. The CDR3 DNA sequence: TGTGCCAGCAGTGTTAATAAACCCCTCCACTTT. It translates to CASSVNKPLHF.

The chain is built from TRBV20-1 and TRBJ2-7; no clear D gene. Per the germline V gene, CDR1 is DFQATT and CDR2 is SNEGSKA (reference sequence). V lost 2 bases and J lost 5, with 7 bases in between. The CDR3 is made up of 11 amino acids. The CDR3 DNA reads as TGCAGTGCTAGATTCCGGGACGAGCAGTACTTC. It is translated as CSARFRDEQYF.

This clone has just a few counts. The chain has TRBV7-9 and TRBJ2-2; D might be TRBD1 (5 bases). CDR1 SEHNR and CDR2 FQNEAQ come from the germline V gene (reference sequence). This CDR3 comprises 13 residues. The ends were cut back, 5 bases at V and 7 bases at J, with 11 bases in the middle. Here the CDR3 reads CASSRLQGGELFF. The CDR3 DNA reads TGTGCCAGCAGCCGCCTCCAGGGCGGGGAGCTGTTTTTT.

This clone has just one count. The chain uses TRBV7-9 and TRBJ1-6; no clear D. CDR1 SEHNR and CDR2 FQNEAQ come from the germline V gene (reference sequence). Trimming shortened V by 3 bases and J by 11 bases, and 11 bases separated the two germline ends. The CDR3 length is 13 residues. CDR3 bases: TGTGCCAGCAGCTTGGAGGGAATCGCACCCCTCCACTTT. As protein: CASSLEGIAPLHF. The full variable domain, with the rest looked up from reference TRBV7-9 and TRBJ1-6, is DTGVSQNPRHKITKRGQNVTFRCDPISEHNRLYWYRQTLGQGPEFLTYFQNEAQLEKSRLLSDRFSAERPKGSFSTLEIQRTEQGDSAMYLCASSLEGIAPLHFGNGTRLTVT.

V is TRBV19 and J is TRBJ1-1, with D unresolved. V lost 3 bases to trimming and J lost 4 bases, with 18 bases between them. The CDR3 spans 16 residues. Germline V gene lookup returns CDR1 LNHDA and CDR2 SQIVND (reference sequence). CDR3 amino acids: CASSILGPEISTEAFF. In DNA form, the CDR3 reads TGTGCCAGTAGTATTCTTGGCCCCGAAATAAGCACTGAAGCTTTCTTT.

The genes are TRBV18 and TRBJ2-2, with 9 nucleotides matching TRBD2. From germline, CDR1 is KGHSH and CDR2 LQKENI. This CDR3 contains 14 residues. The V and J ends lost 5 bases and 6 bases, in that order; junction bases with no gene match: 4. The DNA for the CDR3 is TGTGCCAGCTCAACTAGCGGGCTAGCCGGGGAGCTGTTTTTT. The encoded protein is CASSTSGLAGELFF.

This clone was detected a few times. The genes are TRBV28 and TRBJ1-5, with 8 bases lining up with TRBD1. With V trimmed by 5 bases and J by 0 bases, 3 bases remained unmatched. The germline CDR1 and CDR2 sequences are MDHEN and SYDVKM. The CDR3 has 15 amino acids. The CDR3 DNA reads TGTGCCAGCAGTCATCAGGGGGCTAGCAATCAGCCCCAGCATTTT. Translation: CASSHQGASNQPQHF.

This sequence joins TRBV28 and TRBJ2-1; D perhaps matches TRBD2 (7 bases). The CDR3 contains 16 residues. V gave up 5 bases and J gave up 7 bases, with 21 bases separating them. Germline V gene lookup returns CDR1 MDHEN and CDR2 SYDVKM. This CDR3 reads CASSAPVEGGGNEQFF. The CDR3 nucleotides are TGTGCCAGCAGTGCCCCGGTTGAGGGAGGGGGTAATGAGCAGTTCTTC.

The chain carries TRBV5-1 and TRBJ1-4; 9 nucleotides line up with TRBD1. V lost 2 bases, J lost 5 bases, and 7 bases stayed unmatched. CDR1 is SGHRS, CDR2 YFSETQ, per germline. The CDR3 extends over 16 amino acids. The CDR3 sequence: CASSFLVGQGNEKLFF. Written as DNA, the CDR3 is TGCGCCAGCAGCTTCCTTGTCGGACAGGGGAATGAAAAACTGTTTTTT.

This clone appeared once. V gene TRBV19 combines with J gene TRBJ1-1; D is undetermined. The ends were cut back, 1 base at V and 3 bases at J, with 9 bases in the middle. The CDR3 totals 14 residues. Germline values: CDR1 LNHDA, CDR2 SQIVND (reference sequence). CDR3 residues: CASSIVFSYTEAFF. CDR3 in DNA: TGTGCCAGTAGTATAGTATTCAGTTACACTGAAGCTTTCTTT.

The table lists this clone with a few counts. The chain combines TRBV5-1 with TRBJ1-1; tentatively, D is TRBD1 (5 bases). Germline V gene lookup returns CDR1 SGHRS and CDR2 YFSETQ. The V end lost 4 bases, the J end lost 4 bases, and 17 bases lay between the germline ends. The CDR3 has 15 residues. CDR3 amino acids: CASSPTQGFATEAFF. The CDR3 DNA sequence: TGCGCCAGCAGCCCGACCCAGGGTTTTGCCACTGAAGCTTTCTTT.

This chain joins TRBV7-2 and TRBJ2-3; D might be TRBD1 (6 bases). The germline V gene encodes CDR1 SGHTA and CDR2 FQGNSA. V lost 5 bases and J lost 6, with 18 bases in between. The CDR3 has 15 amino acids. The DNA of the CDR3 is TGTGCCAGCAGCCTAGGGACACCGCTGCAGGATACGCAGTATTTT. Translating it yields CASSLGTPLQDTQYF. Drawing the rest from reference TRBV7-2 and TRBJ2-3, the complete variable domain is GAGVSQSPSNKVTEKGKDVELRCDPISGHTALYWYRQSLGQGLEFLIYFQGNSAPDKSGLPSDRFSAERTGGSVSTLTIQRTQQEDSAVYLCASSLGTPLQDTQYFGPGTRLTVL.

This clone has just a few counts. The chain employs TRBV6-5 and TRBJ1-6; TRBD1 aligns across 7 bases. This CDR3 spans 11 amino acids. J lost 18 bases, V lost 6 bases, and 8 bases had no gene match. Germline V CDR1 and CDR2: MNHEY, SVGAGI. The CDR3 DNA follows: TGTGCCAGCAGAACCGGGACAGCTACCCACTTT. As protein: CASRTGTATHF.

The chain uses TRBV28 and TRBJ1-1, with a weak D call TRBD1 (6 bases). CDR1 and CDR2 from the germline V gene are MDHEN and SYDVKM. Trimming took off 4 bases at V and 4 bases at J, with 19 bases between the two ends. CDR3 length: 16 amino acids. The DNA of the CDR3 is TGTGCCAGCAGTTCCCTTTCAGGGGCTGGGAGCACTGAAGCTTTCTTT. This translates into CASSSLSGAGSTEAFF.

The rearrangement joins TRBV15 to TRBJ2-1; 7 nucleotides agree with TRBD1. The V and J ends lost 3 bases and 4 bases, in that order; junction bases with no gene match: 9. The CDR3 is 16 residues long. Germline lookup yields CDR1 LNHNV and CDR2 YYDKDF (reference sequence). CDR3 nucleotides: TGTGCCACCAGCAGCACCGGGACAGAGAATTACAATGAGCAGTTCTTC. This translates into CATSSTGTENYNEQFF.

The genes are TRBV4-3 and TRBJ2-7; 7 positions agree with TRBD2. V was pared by 0 bases and J by 3 bases, with 8 bases of the junction left unmatched. The CDR3 loop spans 16 amino acids. CDR1 and CDR2 (germline): LGHNA, YSLEER. The CDR3 spells CASSQESTGGSYEQYF. The CDR3 coding sequence is TGCGCCAGCAGCCAAGAATCGACGGGAGGAAGCTACGAGCAGTACTTC.